The 15 T cell receptor beta chains given below trace back to one sample, sequenced in a study of T-cell reconstitution after alpha-beta-depleted transplantation in children. Using unique molecular identifiers, the investigators prepared the TCRbeta library. One entry per CDR3 protein, called by TCRdb with MiXCR from the PCR reads. This repertoire shows 350,000 to 400,000 distinct CDR3 sequences, around 20% found once; its top ten account for 3.8%. The material sequenced was PBMCs from the stem cell graft donor, taken from the stem cell graft. These receptors all stem from a human donor who donated a stem cell graft to a child with acute myeloid leukemia.

The chain has TRBV6-1 and TRBJ1-5; TRBD1 matches at 11 bases. Germline CDR1 is MNHNS and CDR2 is SASEGT. The CDR3 is 16 residues long. The V gene end was trimmed by 5 bases and the J gene end by 7 bases; junction bases not matched to a gene: 10. The CDR3 protein is CASSPPDRGLEQPQHF. CDR3 DNA sequence: TGTGCCAGCAGTCCCCCGGACAGGGGGCTAGAACAGCCCCAGCATTTT.

The chain carries TRBV11-2 and TRBJ2-7; D is possibly TRBD1 (5 bases). Trimming took 0 bases from V and 6 from J, leaving 9 bases between them. CDR1 SGHAT and CDR2 FQNNGV come from the germline V gene. CDR3 size: 13 residues. The CDR3 region is CASSLESGAEQYF. The CDR3 DNA sequence: TGTGCCAGCAGCTTAGAGAGTGGGGCCGAGCAGTACTTC.

The CDR3 DNA reads as TGTGCCAGCAGCGGCGAAGACCCCATAACCGGGGAGCTGTTTTTT. Its protein product is CASSGEDPITGELFF. The chain joins TRBV7-9 to TRBJ2-2, with D hard to call. Germline V gene data show CDR1 as SEHNR and CDR2 as FQNEAQ (reference sequence). This CDR3 comprises 15 residues. The V end lost 5 bases, the J end lost 5 bases, and 15 bases lay between the germline ends.

The chain employs TRBV27 and TRBJ2-5; 7 nucleotides match TRBD2. The V gene's germline CDR1 is MNHEY and CDR2 SMNVEV (reference sequence). J lost 5 bases, V lost 6 bases, and 6 bases had no gene match. The length of the CDR3 is 13 residues. The CDR3 sequence is CASRPAGLETQYF. The CDR3, as DNA: TGTGCCAGCAGACCAGCGGGGCTTGAGACCCAGTACTTC.

The V call is TRBV5-1, the J call TRBJ2-1, with 13 bases identical to TRBD2. In germline, CDR1 is SGHRS, CDR2 YFSETQ. The CDR3 has 16 amino acids. V shed 4 bases and J 3 bases; nucleotides not matched to a gene: 4. The CDR3 sequence is CASSAGLAGLYNEQFF. CDR3 coding DNA: TGCGCCAGCAGCGCGGGACTAGCGGGACTCTACAATGAGCAGTTCTTC. Looking up the rest from reference TRBV5-1 and TRBJ2-1 gives the full variable domain: KAGVTQTPRYLIKTRGQQVTLSCSPISGHRSVSWYQQTPGQGLQFLFEYFSETQRNKGNFPGRFSGRQFSNSRSEMNVSTLELGDSALYLCASSAGLAGLYNEQFFGPGTRLTVL.

The chain combines TRBV10-3 with TRBJ2-7, with D perhaps TRBD2 (6 bases). Germline V gene data show CDR1 as ENHRY and CDR2 as SYGVKD. V dropped 3 bases and J dropped 5 bases, with 14 bases sitting between them. This CDR3 contains 14 residues. The CDR3 DNA is TGTGCCATCAGTGAACCGGGGGTTCACGACGAGCAGTACTTC. It translates to CAISEPGVHDEQYF.

With regard to this clonotype: The germline gene is not matched at one end of the junction; a read error may be the cause. The chain joins TRBV6-1 to TRBJ1-1; D may be TRBD1 (6 bases). Germline loops: CDR1 MNHNS, CDR2 SASEGT. The CDR3 has 15 amino acids. As DNA, the CDR3 is TGTGCCAGCAGATCCGCTCACCCTAGGGACACTGAAACTTTCTTT. Protein product: CASRSAHPRDTETFF.

This clonotype has a handful of counts. The chain is built from TRBV9 and TRBJ2-7, with D possibly matching TRBD2 (6 bases). Deletions cut 3 bases from V and 3 bases from J, with 13 bases between. The CDR3 spans 14 residues. From germline, CDR1 is SGDLS and CDR2 YYNGEE. CDR3 nucleotide sequence: TGTGCCAGCAGCGCCCGGGACTCCCTCTACGAGCAGTACTTC. Protein: CASSARDSLYEQYF.

This clonotype showed up just a few times. The chain joins TRBV18 to TRBJ2-1, with unresolved D. Germline CDR1 KGHSH, CDR2 LQKENI. Trimming cost V 0 bases and J 9 bases, with 12 bases left between them. This CDR3 spans 14 amino acids. DNA for the CDR3: TGTGCCAGCTCACCACCGATGGGGATTGGTGAGCAGTTCTTC. Its protein product is CASSPPMGIGEQFF.

V and J are TRBV4-3 and TRBJ1-1, with D unclear. Germline V gives CDR1 LGHNA, CDR2 YSLEER. Trimming shortened V by 3 bases and J by 1 base, and 9 bases separated the two germline ends. The CDR3 loop spans 14 amino acids. The CDR3 spells CASSHVNRNTEAFF. Here the CDR3 DNA reads TGCGCCAGCAGCCACGTGAACAGGAACACTGAAGCTTTCTTT.

The rearrangement uses TRBV4-1 and TRBJ1-5; D gene uncertain. V was trimmed by 0 bases and J by 0 bases, leaving 6 bases between them. This CDR3 region has 15 residues. Germline V lookup: CDR1 MGHRA, CDR2 YSYEKL. CDR3 region: CASSQERYSNQPQHF. The CDR3, as DNA: TGCGCCAGCAGCCAAGAGAGATATAGCAATCAGCCCCAGCATTTT.

This clonotype was picked up a small number of times. This chain links TRBV20-1 with TRBJ2-7; tentative D call: TRBD1 (6 bases). Trimming shortened V by 5 bases and J by 0 bases, and 17 bases separated the two germline ends. CDR3 size: 15 residues. Germline-derived CDR1 and CDR2 are DFQATT and SNEGSKA (reference sequence). CDR3 DNA sequence: TGCAGTGCTCCGATCTTAGGGGGAAGCTCCTACGAGCAGTACTTC. Protein product: CSAPILGGSSYEQYF.

The CDR3 nucleotides read TGTGCCAGCAGTGAAGGAGGGGGCAATGAGCAGTTCTTC. Translating it yields CASSEGGGNEQFF. The chain carries TRBV25-1 and TRBJ2-1; TRBD1 or TRBD2 may be the D gene (6 bases each). V was pared by 2 bases and J by 6 bases, with 8 bases between. The germline V gene encodes CDR1 MGHDK and CDR2 SYGVNS. The CDR3 is 13 amino acids.

This clonotype appeared a few times. The chain recombines TRBV4-1 with TRBJ2-7; D is perhaps TRBD1 (5 bases). V lost 4 bases, J lost 0 bases, and 13 bases lay in between. This CDR3 spans 15 amino acids. The germline gives CDR1 MGHRA, CDR2 YSYEKL. This CDR3 reads CASSPRTPVSYEQYF. CDR3 in DNA: TGCGCCAGCAGCCCTAGGACACCGGTCTCCTACGAGCAGTACTTC.

This chain joins TRBV2 and TRBJ2-1, with D possibly matching TRBD1 (6 bases). V lost 6 bases and J 2 bases, leaving 11 bases between the germline ends. Germline loops: CDR1 SNHLY, CDR2 FYNNEI. This CDR3 has 14 residues. CDR3 in amino acids: CASRPRDTYNEQFF. Here the CDR3 DNA reads TGTGCCAGCAGGCCCAGGGACACCTACAATGAGCAGTTCTTC.